One sample yielded the 27 T cell receptor beta chains listed below, sequenced in a study of T-cell reconstitution after alpha-beta-depleted transplantation in children. A TCRbeta library incorporating unique molecular identifiers was prepared. TCRdb itself ran the PCR reads through MiXCR, one entry per CDR3 protein. The sample lists 85,000 to 120,000 distinct CDR3 sequences; 7% to 8% were seen once. The starting material was PBMCs, obtained before TCRalphabeta/CD19-depleted stem cell transplant. The receptors come from a boy aged 2 to 10 with acute lymphoblastic leukemia, due to receive a stem cell transplant.

Only a few counts were recorded for this clonotype. This chain links TRBV20-1 with TRBJ1-2; D gene ambiguous. V lost 3 bases and J 3 bases, leaving 20 bases between the germline ends. CDR1 DFQATT and CDR2 SNEGSKA come from the germline V gene (reference sequence). This CDR3 has 16 amino acids. As DNA, the CDR3 is TGCAGTGCTAGGACCACCCCCCGGGCGGATCACTATGGCTACACCTTC. As protein: CSARTTPRADHYGYTF.

This rearrangement joins TRBV20-1 to TRBJ1-3; D may be TRBD1 (5 bases). Trimming shortened V by 5 bases and J by 5 bases, and 13 bases separated the two germline ends. Germline V gives CDR1 DFQATT, CDR2 SNEGSKA (reference sequence). This CDR3 contains 13 residues. The CDR3 nucleotides read TGCAGTGCTCGCTACAGGTCAAGAAACACCATATATTTT. Translating gives CSARYRSRNTIYF.

DNA for the CDR3: TGTGCCAGCAGCCAGCGTAGAGGGTCCGAGCAGTACTTC. It codes for CASSQRRGSEQYF. The chain links TRBV3-1 to TRBJ2-7, with a possible D match to TRBD2 (5 bases). Trimming took 3 bases from V and 6 from J, leaving 12 bases between them. Germline loops: CDR1 LGHDT, CDR2 YNNKEL (reference sequence). The length of the CDR3 is 13 residues.

This sequence joins TRBV5-5 and TRBJ1-1; D is unresolved. The CDR3 has 14 residues. CDR1 is SGHKS and CDR2 is YYEKEE in the germline V gene (reference sequence). Trimming removed 3 bases from V and 1 base from J, with 10 bases in between. The CDR3 sequence is CASSSPDGNTEAFF. The CDR3 region has the DNA TGTGCCAGCAGCTCCCCGGACGGGAACACTGAAGCTTTCTTT.

The rearrangement links TRBV20-1 to TRBJ1-6, with TRBD1 matching 12 bases. With 5 bases clipped from V and 10 bases from J, the junction kept 3 bases outside the gene matches. This CDR3 spans 13 amino acids. Germline CDR1 reads DFQATT; CDR2 reads SNEGSKA (reference sequence). The CDR3 bases are TGCAGTGCTTCCGGGACAGGGGGCTCACCCCTCCACTTT. Its translation: CSASGTGGSPLHF.

At least ten counts were recorded for this clonotype. This chain links TRBV5-1 with TRBJ1-2; 11 nucleotides align to TRBD1. The CDR3 length is 14 residues. V lost 4 bases and J lost 3; bases outside the gene matches: 2. In germline, CDR1 is SGHRS, CDR2 YFSETQ. The CDR3: CASSRTGGDYGYTF. CDR3 nucleotide sequence: TGCGCCAGCAGCCGGACAGGGGGCGACTATGGCTACACCTTC.

This clonotype was counted only a few times. The chain recombines TRBV7-2 with TRBJ2-1; D not certain. The CDR3 is 14 residues long. Germline V gives CDR1 SGHTA, CDR2 FQGNSA. The V end was cut by 4 bases, the J end by 8 bases, with 15 bases between. The DNA of the CDR3 is TGTGCCAGCAGCTCGGATTCCACGTGGGATGAGCAGTTCTTC. It yields the protein CASSSDSTWDEQFF.

In this sample, this clonotype turned up a few times. The rearrangement uses TRBV4-2 and TRBJ2-3; no reliable D call. CDR1 is LGHNA and CDR2 is YNFKEQ in the germline V gene. V was clipped by 1 base and J by 4 bases, with 3 bases between them. The CDR3 loop spans 12 amino acids. CDR3 protein: CASSQVADTQYF. In DNA, the CDR3 is TGTGCCAGCAGCCAAGTTGCAGATACGCAGTATTTT.

Note on this clonotype: A much larger clone is a single base away; this may be a read error. The chain is built from TRBV24-1 and TRBJ2-3; the D gene is possibly TRBD2 (6 bases). CDR1 and CDR2 (germline): KGHDR, SFDVKD. CDR3 length: 13 residues. CDR3 protein: CATSGGGTDTQCF. The DNA for the CDR3 is TGTGCCACCAGCGGGGGTGGCACAGATACGCAGTGTTTT.

This clonotype was seen repeatedly, ten times or more. The J gene is TRBJ1-6, the V gene TRBV7-2; 11 bases agree with TRBD1. The CDR3 has 15 residues. The ends lost 5 bases at V and 8 bases at J; junction bases unmatched: 5. Germline lookup yields CDR1 SGHTA and CDR2 FQGNSA. The DNA for the CDR3 is TGTGCCAGCAGCCGGACAGGGGGCGTCTATTCACCCCTCCACTTT. This codes for CASSRTGGVYSPLHF.

The chain employs TRBV20-1 and TRBJ2-3, with 11 nucleotides matching TRBD1. With V trimmed by 3 bases and J by 1 base, 6 bases remained unmatched. CDR3 length equals 16 residues. The germline V gene has CDR1 DFQATT and CDR2 SNEGSKA (reference sequence). The CDR3, as DNA: TGCAGTGCTAGGGATCCGGGACAGGGGGGCACAGATACGCAGTATTTT. It codes for CSARDPGQGGTDTQYF.

This clonotype was counted ten times or more. V usage is TRBV6-1 and J usage is TRBJ2-2; D possibly corresponds to TRBD2 (5 bases). Trimming took off 5 bases at V and 6 bases at J, with 10 bases between the two ends. The CDR3 is made up of 13 amino acids. Germline V CDR1 and CDR2: MNHNS, SASEGT. CDR3 sequence (DNA): TGTGCCAGCAGTCCTCTCGGGGCCGGGGAGCTGTTTTTT. It encodes CASSPLGAGELFF.

This clonotype was observed a handful of times. The chain couples TRBV18 to TRBJ2-7; D not resolved. Looked up from germline, CDR1 is KGHSH and CDR2 is LQKENI. V was pared by 6 bases and J by 6 bases, with 12 bases between. The length of the CDR3 is 12 residues. CDR3 nucleotides: TGTGCCAGCTCCCCAGTGGGGTTCGAGCAGTACTTC. It encodes CASSPVGFEQYF.

This clonotype was counted only a few times. The rearrangement links TRBV4-1 to TRBJ1-2, with TRBD1 matching 7 bases. This CDR3 has 15 amino acids. The trim removed 4 bases at V and 6 bases at J, leaving 11 bases unmatched. Germline V CDR1 and CDR2: MGHRA, YSYEKL. CDR3 loop: CASSPGQLNLDGYTF. CDR3 coding DNA: TGCGCCAGCAGCCCGGGACAGTTGAATCTGGATGGCTACACCTTC.

This clonotype was detected ten times or more. The chain recombines TRBV12-3 or TRBV12-4 with TRBJ2-3; 8 bases agree with TRBD1. With V trimmed by 6 bases and J by 2 bases, 4 bases remained unmatched. The CDR3 loop spans 14 amino acids. The DNA of the CDR3 is TGTGCCAGCAGCCCGACAGGGGACACAGATACGCAGTATTTT. The encoded protein is CASSPTGDTDTQYF.

This clonotype was detected only a few times. CDR3 residues: CASSRPGQGAAFF. The CDR3 DNA sequence: TGTGCCAGCAGTCGACCAGGACAGGGGGCAGCTTTCTTT. The V call is TRBV12-3 or TRBV12-4, the J call TRBJ1-1, with 11 bases identical to TRBD1. The CDR3 is 13 residues long. V lost 5 bases to trimming and J lost 10 bases; unmatched junction nucleotides: 6.

This clonotype was found many times. The rearrangement links TRBV28 to TRBJ2-3; D is possibly TRBD2 (5 bases). This CDR3 region has 15 residues. Germline-derived CDR1 and CDR2 are MDHEN and SYDVKM. The germline V and J ends were trimmed by 8 bases and 0 bases, with 15 bases remaining between them. CDR3 nucleotides: TGTGCCAGCTCGACCGGCGGGTTTAGCACAGATACGCAGTATTTT. Protein product: CASSTGGFSTDTQYF.

The J gene is TRBJ2-2, the V gene TRBV11-2; 8 bases are shared with TRBD2. The CDR3 length is 16 residues. V lost 6 bases to trimming and J lost 6 bases; unmatched junction nucleotides: 12. Per germline, CDR1 SGHAT and CDR2 FQNNGV. The CDR3 DNA sequence: TGTGCCAGCAGTCTCGCAGCGGGGGCTGCCCCCGGGGAGCTGTTTTTT. Its protein product is CASSLAAGAAPGELFF.

This clonotype occurred a few times. V gene TRBV12-3 or TRBV12-4 combines with J gene TRBJ2-2; 7 bases align to TRBD1. The CDR3 has 17 amino acids. Trimming took 0 bases from V and 2 from J; bases not matched to a gene: 6. The chain's CDR3 is CASSLAPGTVNTGELFF. The CDR3 DNA follows: TGTGCCAGCAGTTTAGCTCCCGGGACAGTTAACACCGGGGAGCTGTTTTTT.

This clonotype appeared many times. The chain is built from TRBV5-1 and TRBJ2-5; TRBD1 might be the D (6 bases). Germline V gene data show CDR1 as SGHRS and CDR2 as YFSETQ. Trimming took 5 bases from V and 5 from J, leaving 19 bases between them. The CDR3 is made up of 15 amino acids. The CDR3 bases are TGCGCCAGCAGTATTACAGGGATAGGTTTGGAGACCCAGTACTTC. Translated, it gives CASSITGIGLETQYF.

Ten or more counts support this clonotype. The chain employs TRBV7-9 and TRBJ2-5; unclear D gene. This CDR3 region has 11 residues. Trimming left V 3 bases short and J 5 bases short, with 4 bases between. Germline CDR1 reads SEHNR; CDR2 reads FQNEAQ (reference sequence). The CDR3 coding sequence is TGTGCCAGCAGCTTCGGGGAGACCCAGTACTTC. As protein: CASSFGETQYF.

This clonotype turned up a few times. The chain carries TRBV5-6 and TRBJ1-5, with 7 bases that match TRBD1. CDR1 SGHDT and CDR2 YYEEEE come from the germline V gene. The CDR3 runs to 16 residues. Trimming removed 1 base from V and 2 bases from J; junction bases left unmatched: 6. The CDR3 region is CASSLKTGSGNQPQHF. CDR3 in DNA: TGTGCCAGCAGCTTGAAGACAGGGAGTGGCAATCAGCCCCAGCATTTT.

This clonotype was picked up many times. The chain employs TRBV20-1 and TRBJ2-1; TRBD1 matches at 10 bases. The CDR3 has 15 amino acids. Germline V gene sequence: CDR1 DFQATT, CDR2 SNEGSKA (reference sequence). V trimming: 3 bases; J trimming: 2 bases; junction bases outside the gene matches: 4. The CDR3: CSASPDRGTYNEQFF. The DNA for the CDR3 is TGCAGTGCTAGTCCGGACAGGGGGACCTACAATGAGCAGTTCTTC.

A few counts support this clonotype. A junction end diverges from the germline sequence, so it may reflect a read error. This chain joins TRBV19 and TRBJ2-1; 7 bases fit TRBD1. The CDR3 has 13 residues. Germline V CDR1 and CDR2: LNHDA, SQIVND (reference sequence). The CDR3 DNA reads TGTGCCAGTAGGGACCTCAGGGGGAATGAGCATTTCTTC. Translating it yields CASRDLRGNEHFF.

There are a few counts of this clonotype. This rearrangement joins TRBV3-1 to TRBJ2-2, with D uncertain. CDR3 length: 13 amino acids. With 2 bases removed from V and 7 bases from J, the gap between germline ends came to 8 bases. Looked up from germline, CDR1 is LGHDT and CDR2 is YNNKEL (reference sequence). The CDR3 reads CASSQYFGGELFF. The CDR3 nucleotides are TGTGCCAGCAGCCAATATTTCGGCGGGGAGCTGTTTTTT.

This clonotype was counted many times. Written as DNA, the CDR3 is TGTGCCATCAGTGGGGGCGAAAACACCGGGGAGCTGTTTTTT. It encodes CAISGGENTGELFF. The chain joins TRBV10-3 to TRBJ2-2, with a tentative D call TRBD1 (5 bases). The germline V gene has CDR1 ENHRY and CDR2 SYGVKD. This CDR3 spans 14 amino acids. V lost 4 bases to trimming and J lost 2 bases, with 8 bases between them.

The table lists this clonotype with many counts. The chain joins TRBV5-1 to TRBJ2-3; tentatively, D is TRBD2 (5 bases). Germline V gene data show CDR1 as SGHRS and CDR2 as YFSETQ. The CDR3 has 15 residues. Trimming took off 0 bases at V and 3 bases at J, with 11 bases between the two ends. CDR3 nucleotide sequence: TGCGCCAGCAGCTTGGAAGACCTAGCTACAGATACGCAGTATTTT. It yields the protein CASSLEDLATDTQYF.